The sample holds a few counts of the clone carrying this T cell receptor beta chain. Its antigen is as yet unknown. This sample stems from a study of vaccination and CD4 T cells after COVID-19. On the study more broadly: Each participant was administered two doses of a vaccine, which was either BNT162b2 or mRNA-1273. Regarding the study as a whole: For SARS-CoV-2-reactive clonotypes, the median went from around 20 to 38, a nonsignificant increase. Spike mono-reactive status applied to 304 of 307 vaccine-specific clones in convalescent patients.

Specified time point: late sampling 161 to 241 days after vaccination in three convalescent patients. In this cohort, PCR tests turned positive between March and December 2020, predating US Alpha, Beta and Delta variants. V lost 2 bases, J lost 1 base, and 4 bases stayed unmatched. This CDR3 comprises 15 residues. CDR1 and CDR2 from the germline V gene are SGHTA and FQGTGA. TCRdb itself ran the PCR reads through MiXCR, one entry per CDR3 protein. Among about 28,000 distinct CDR3 sequences, roughly 45% were seen once, and the ten largest hold around 5.9%. The TCR originated in a human donor who had recovered from COVID-19. This sequence joins TRBV7-3 and TRBJ2-7; 8 nucleotides match TRBD2. The sample consisted of CD4+ T cells from blood, taken about 7 months after SARS-CoV-2 vaccination. The CDR3 coding sequence is TGTGCCAGCAGCTTAGAAGCGGGAGTATCCTACGAGCAGTACTTC. It encodes CASSLEAGVSYEQYF.